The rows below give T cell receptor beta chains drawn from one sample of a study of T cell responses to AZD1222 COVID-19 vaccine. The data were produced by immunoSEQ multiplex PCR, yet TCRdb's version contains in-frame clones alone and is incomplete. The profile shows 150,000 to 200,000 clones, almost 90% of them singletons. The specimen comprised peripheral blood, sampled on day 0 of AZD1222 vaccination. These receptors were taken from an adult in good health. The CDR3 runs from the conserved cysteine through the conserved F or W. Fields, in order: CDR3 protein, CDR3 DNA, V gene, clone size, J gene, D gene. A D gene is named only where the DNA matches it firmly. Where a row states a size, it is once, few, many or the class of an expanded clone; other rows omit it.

CASTRENEQFF | TGTGCCAGCACTCGGGAGAATGAGCAGTTCTTC | TRBV6-5 | once | TRBJ2-1 | -
CASSGPQGRKDGYTF | TGTGCCAGTTCGGGCCCCCAGGGGAGGAAAGATGGCTACACCTTC | TRBV2 | - | TRBJ1-2 | -
CSAKGTGSTGELFF | TGCAGCGCCAAGGGTACAGGGAGCACCGGGGAGCTGTTTTTT | TRBV29-1 | - | TRBJ2-2 | -
CSAKTGATYEQYF | TGCAGCGCGAAGACAGGGGCCACCTACGAGCAGTACTTC | TRBV29-1 | once | TRBJ2-7 | TRBD1
CSATSYNEQFF | TGCAGTGCTACGTCCTACAATGAGCAGTTCTTC | TRBV20-1 | - | TRBJ2-1 | -
CASSQELSGRLSSGNTIYF | TGTGCCAGCAGCCAAGAACTATCGGGGCGCCTGAGCTCTGGAAACACCATATATTTT | TRBV4-2 | few | TRBJ1-3 | -
CAISGQGFTRTF | TGTGCCATCAGTGGACAGGGCTTTACACGCACCTTC | TRBV10-3 | - | TRBJ1-2 | TRBD1
CASSMGGLGTLEQYF | TGTGCCAGTAGTATGGGGGGACTCGGTACCCTCGAGCAGTACTTC | TRBV19 | - | TRBJ2-7 | -
CASALGLAGADTGELFF | TGCGCCAGCGCACTAGGGCTAGCGGGAGCGGACACCGGGGAGCTGTTTTTT | TRBV5-1 | - | TRBJ2-2 | TRBD2
CASSLESYEQYF | TGTGCCAGCAGTCTAGAATCCTACGAGCAGTACTTC | TRBV12-3/TRBV12-4 | - | TRBJ2-7 | -
CVRSWDRDGLDNEQFF | TGTGTCAGAAGCTGGGACCGGGACGGGCTAGACAATGAGCAGTTCTTC | TRBV7-5 | - | TRBJ2-1 | -
CASSLFSRGRDYGYTF | TGTGCCAGCAGCTTATTTTCCCGGGGGCGAGACTATGGCTACACCTTC | TRBV7-3 | - | TRBJ1-2 | -
CASSPRSTGSNTEAFF | TGTGCCAGCAGCCCCCGTTCGACAGGTTCGAACACTGAAGCTTTCTTT | TRBV7-2 | - | TRBJ1-1 | -
CASSTLKEEGSTEAFF | TGTGCCAGTAGTACTCTTAAGGAAGAGGGATCGACTGAAGCTTTCTTT | TRBV19 | - | TRBJ1-1 | -
CAWSLGGGYEQYF | TGTGCCTGGAGCCTGGGGGGGGGTTACGAGCAGTACTTC | TRBV30 | - | TRBJ2-7 | TRBD2
CASSQDYTGDYEQYF | TGCGCCAGCAGCCAAGACTACACCGGGGACTACGAGCAGTACTTC | TRBV4-3 | - | TRBJ2-7 | -
CAWAGRGNQPQHF | TGTGCCTGGGCGGGCAGGGGCAATCAGCCCCAGCATTTT | TRBV30 | - | TRBJ1-5 | -
CASSPGVDPRGSRNEQFF | TGTGCCAGCAGCCCCGGGGTGGACCCACGCGGGAGTAGAAATGAGCAGTTCTTC | TRBV7-2 | - | TRBJ2-1 | TRBD2
CASSIGSMNNIQYF | TGTGCCAGTAGTATCGGGTCCATGAATAACATTCAGTACTTC | TRBV19 | - | TRBJ2-4 | -
CASSSRTGVYEQYF | TGTGCCAGCAGCTCCCGGACAGGGGTATACGAGCAGTACTTC | TRBV9 | - | TRBJ2-7 | TRBD1
CASKSQGSSYEQYF | TGTGCCAGCAAATCACAAGGGAGCTCCTACGAGCAGTACTTC | TRBV2 | - | TRBJ2-7 | -
CASSFAGGQGTNTGELFF | TGTGCCAGCAGCTTTGCTGGAGGACAGGGAACGAACACCGGGGAGCTGTTTTTT | TRBV7-2 | - | TRBJ2-2 | TRBD1
CAISELGGDTEAFF | TGTGCCATCAGTGAGTTAGGCGGGGACACTGAAGCTTTCTTT | TRBV10-3 | - | TRBJ1-1 | -
CASSERREGDTGELFF | TGTGCCAGCAGTGAACGGAGGGAAGGAGACACCGGGGAGCTGTTTTTT | TRBV25-1 | - | TRBJ2-2 | -
CASSSWAGVADTQYF | TGTGCCAGCAGCTCGTGGGCAGGGGTGGCTGATACGCAGTATTTT | TRBV27 | - | TRBJ2-3 | -
CASIPHGGSYEQYF | TGTGCCAGCATCCCCCACGGGGGCTCCTACGAGCAGTACTTC | TRBV7-2 | - | TRBJ2-7 | -
CASSLGEASTDTQYF | TGTGCCAGCAGCTTGGGGGAGGCGAGCACAGATACGCAGTATTTT | TRBV7-9 | - | TRBJ2-3 | -
CAILTPTGKYGYTF | TGTGCCATCCTAACCCCGACAGGGAAATATGGCTACACCTTC | TRBV28 | - | TRBJ1-2 | TRBD1
CASSLAPTDTPLHF | TGTGCCAGCAGCTTAGCTCCGACCGATACACCCCTCCACTTT | TRBV11-2 | few | TRBJ1-6 | -
CASSPYIPDDNYGYTF | TGTGCCAGCTCACCGTACATCCCGGACGATAACTATGGCTACACCTTC | TRBV18 | - | TRBJ1-2 | -
CSVEDPQGAYGYTF | TGCAGCGTTGAAGATCCACAGGGGGCCTATGGCTACACCTTC | TRBV29-1 | - | TRBJ1-2 | TRBD1
CASSSHTASELFF | TGTGCCAGCAGTTCCCACACGGCGAGTGAACTGTTTTTT | TRBV28 | - | TRBJ1-4 | -
CSVPYISTDTQYF | TGCAGCGTTCCCTATATTTCCACAGATACGCAGTATTTT | TRBV29-1 | few | TRBJ2-3 | -
CASSVGSGADTQYF | TGTGCCAGCAGCGTAGGCAGCGGGGCAGATACGCAGTATTTT | TRBV9 | - | TRBJ2-3 | TRBD2
CASSSDRGCEQYF | TGTGCCAGCAGTTCAGACAGGGGGTGCGAGCAGTACTTC | TRBV6-5 | - | TRBJ2-7 | TRBD1
CASSPRTRPLHF | TGTGCCAGCAGCCCCCGGACGAGGCCCCTCCACTTT | TRBV3-1/TRBV3-2 | - | TRBJ1-6 | -
CASSEGVGGETQYF | TGCGCCAGCTCAGAGGGGGTCGGAGGGGAGACCCAGTACTTC | TRBV4-3 | - | TRBJ2-5 | -
CVGDTSNTEAFF | TGTGTGGGGGACACCTCGAACACTGAAGCTTTCTTT | TRBV25-1 | once | TRBJ1-1 | -
CASSYGRTGAETQYF | TGTGCCAGCAGTTACGGTCGGACAGGGGCAGAGACCCAGTACTTC | TRBV6-2/TRBV6-3 | - | TRBJ2-5 | TRBD1
CAWIREGTGNGYTF | TGTGCCTGGATTCGGGAGGGGACAGGGAATGGCTACACCTTC | TRBV30 | - | TRBJ1-2 | TRBD1
CASSEALSASWTGELFF | TGTGCCAGCAGTGAAGCACTTAGCGCGTCGTGGACCGGGGAGCTGTTTTTT | TRBV6-1 | - | TRBJ2-2 | -
CASSLSDRENGYTF | TGTGCCAGCAGCCTGTCCGACCGGGAAAATGGCTACACCTTC | TRBV7-9 | - | TRBJ1-2 | -
CASSDPQTTGELFF | TGTGCCAGCAGTGATCCCCAGACCACCGGGGAGCTGTTTTTT | TRBV25-1 | - | TRBJ2-2 | -
CASSSGPPWQKQPQHF | TGTGCCAGCAGTTCCGGGCCTCCGTGGCAAAAACAGCCCCAGCATTTT | TRBV28 | - | TRBJ1-5 | -
CASSPGTGQETQYF | TGTGCCAGCAGCCCCGGGACAGGTCAAGAGACCCAGTACTTC | TRBV5-8 | - | TRBJ2-5 | TRBD1
CASSVTRTNTGELFF | TGTGCCAGCAGCGTGACACGCACGAACACCGGGGAGCTGTTTTTT | TRBV14 | - | TRBJ2-2 | -
CAWTINRGLAGYTF | TGTGCCTGGACCATAAACAGGGGGCTGGCTGGCTACACCTTC | TRBV30 | - | TRBJ1-2 | TRBD1
CASSLGAEYGYTF | TGTGCCAGCAGTTTGGGGGCGGAATATGGCTACACCTTC | TRBV28 | - | TRBJ1-2 | -
CAWRAGQRPPEAFF | TGTGCCTGGAGAGCCGGACAGAGACCCCCTGAAGCTTTCTTT | TRBV30 | once | TRBJ1-1 | -
CASSLAGGGSGYTF | TGTGCCAGCAGCTTGGCAGGCGGGGGTAGCGGCTACACCTTC | TRBV5-4 | few | TRBJ1-2 | -
CASSSAGVETGELFF | TGTGCCAGCAGCTCTGCAGGGGTTGAGACCGGGGAGCTGTTTTTT | TRBV5-4 | - | TRBJ2-2 | -